One sample yielded the 29 T cell receptor beta chains listed below, sequenced in a study of CD8 T cells in Susac syndrome. Reverse transcription of about 0.5 to 1 ug RNA was performed with random hexamers. TCRdb used MiXCR to reprocess the immunoSEQ multiplex PCR reads, holding one entry per CDR3 protein. Of about 210,000 distinct CDR3 sequences listed, around 95% were seen once; the top ten hold 0.095%. The specimen was CD4+ T cells from PBMCs. The receptors here all came from a human donor with multiple sclerosis.

V gene TRBV14 combines with J gene TRBJ1-1; D unclear. V was shortened by 2 bases and J by 11 bases, with 6 bases between the two germline ends. The CDR3 has 10 amino acids. The germline CDR1 and CDR2 sequences are SGHDN and FVKESK. The CDR3 spells CASSQLLAFF. The CDR3 coding sequence is TGTGCCAGCAGCCAATTGCTGGCTTTCTTT.

The CDR3 DNA sequence: TGTGCCAGCAGCCCCGGACTAGCGGGAGGTACCGGGGAGCTGTTTTTT. The encoded protein is CASSPGLAGGTGELFF. This chain links TRBV9 with TRBJ2-2, with 14 nucleotides matching TRBD2. This CDR3 is built from 16 residues. Germline V gene data show CDR1 as SGDLS and CDR2 as YYNGEE. Trimming took 4 bases from V and 5 from J; bases not matched to a gene: 4. Supplemented by reference TRBV9 and TRBJ2-2, the full variable domain reads DSGVTQTPKHLITATGQRVTLRCSPRSGDLSVYWYQQSLDQGLQFLIQYYNGEERAKGNILERFSAQQFPDLHSELNLSSLELGDSALYFCASSPGLAGGTGELFFGEGSRLTVL.

The chain carries TRBV29-1 and TRBJ2-7; D uncertain. There are 12 residues in the CDR3. V dropped 4 bases and J dropped 1 base, with 8 bases sitting between them. Germline V gives CDR1 SQVTM, CDR2 ANQGSEA. The DNA of the CDR3 is TGCAGCGTTGTCATGTCTTCCTACGAGCAGTACTTC. This translates into CSVVMSSYEQYF.

The CDR3 DNA reads TGTGCCAGCAGCTTACACAGGGTCTATGGCTACACCTTC. It is translated as CASSLHRVYGYTF. The chain links TRBV3-1 to TRBJ1-2; D possibly corresponds to TRBD1 (6 bases). Trimming pared 5 bases from V and 4 bases from J, leaving 11 bases between. The CDR3 is 13 amino acids. CDR1 is LGHDT, CDR2 YNNKEL, per germline (reference sequence).

The chain employs TRBV20-1 and TRBJ2-3; D ambiguous. Deletions cut 1 base from V and 3 bases from J, with 5 bases between. Germline loops: CDR1 DFQATT, CDR2 SNEGSKA (reference sequence). The CDR3 has 12 residues. The CDR3 loop reads CSARGQTDTQYF. In DNA form, the CDR3 reads TGCAGTGCTAGAGGCCAGACAGATACGCAGTATTTT.

This clonotype was found once. The V and J genes are TRBV9 and TRBJ2-4, with 8 bases identical to TRBD1. The CDR3 is 17 residues long. The V gene's germline CDR1 is SGDLS and CDR2 YYNGEE. V lost 3 bases and J lost 3; bases outside the gene matches: 11. The CDR3 reads CASSERTGFEDKNIQYF. CDR3 DNA: TGTGCCAGCAGCGAGCGGACAGGGTTTGAGGACAAAAACATTCAGTACTTC.

This chain's CDR3 is CSARDPLTVYGYTF. In DNA, the CDR3 is TGCAGTGCTAGAGACCCGTTGACAGTCTATGGCTACACCTTC. The chain couples TRBV20-1 to TRBJ1-2, with D maybe TRBD1 (5 bases). The CDR3 extends over 14 amino acids. Trimming cost V 0 bases and J 4 bases, with 12 bases left between them. The germline gives CDR1 DFQATT, CDR2 SNEGSKA (reference sequence).

The rearrangement uses TRBV20-1 and TRBJ2-1; 9 bases agree with TRBD2. The germline gives CDR1 DFQATT, CDR2 SNEGSKA (reference sequence). Losses at the gene ends were 3 bases for V and 5 bases for J; bases not matched to a gene: 11. The CDR3 has 16 amino acids. The CDR3 region has the DNA TGCAGTGCTAGCCCGGTTCTAGCGGGGAGGAACAATGAGCAGTTCTTC. Its translation: CSASPVLAGRNNEQFF.

The V and J genes are TRBV24-1 and TRBJ2-3; the match to TRBD2 covers 9 bases. The CDR3 length is 15 residues. Germline trimming cut 3 bases from V and 3 bases from J; bases unmatched to any gene: 3. Germline V gives CDR1 KGHDR, CDR2 SFDVKD. The CDR3 nucleotides read TGTGCCACCAGTGATACGAGCGGGGGGACAGATACGCAGTATTTT. It specifies CATSDTSGGTDTQYF.

The V gene is TRBV29-1, the J gene TRBJ2-7; 8 bases map to TRBD1. The CDR3 is 13 amino acids. V dropped 3 bases and J dropped 2; count of bases not matched to a gene: 3. Germline V gene lookup returns CDR1 SQVTM and CDR2 ANQGSEA. The CDR3 here is CSVERTGPYEQYF. The CDR3 region has the DNA TGCAGCGTTGAGAGGACAGGGCCCTACGAGCAGTACTTC.

This chain connects TRBV5-6 to TRBJ2-7, with TRBD1 matching 8 bases. Germline V gene data show CDR1 as SGHDT and CDR2 as YYEEEE. The V and J ends lost 5 bases and 2 bases, in that order; junction bases with no gene match: 6. This CDR3 is 14 amino acids long. The CDR3 sequence: CASRLTGAAYEQYF. The DNA for the CDR3 is TGTGCCAGCAGACTGACAGGGGCTGCCTACGAGCAGTACTTC.

The chain has TRBV5-1 and TRBJ1-2; the match to TRBD1 covers 7 bases. This CDR3 has 14 residues. Losses at the gene ends were 1 base for V and 4 bases for J; bases not matched to a gene: 4. CDR1 and CDR2 from the germline V gene are SGHRS and YFSETQ. The CDR3 DNA follows: TGCGCCAGCAGCTTGAACAGGGGTACCTATGGCTACACCTTC. This codes for CASSLNRGTYGYTF.

This rearrangement joins TRBV6-1 to TRBJ2-7, with D possibly matching TRBD2 (6 bases). The germline V and J ends were trimmed by 1 base and 1 base, with 17 bases remaining between them. Germline-derived CDR1 and CDR2 are MNHNS and SASEGT. This CDR3 comprises 17 residues. The CDR3 DNA is TGTGCCAGCAGTGAAGATCGTTGGAGGGGCAAATCCTACGAGCAGTACTTC. Protein sequence: CASSEDRWRGKSYEQYF.

V usage is TRBV9 and J usage is TRBJ2-7; D not certain. Trimming took off 0 bases at V and 1 base at J, with 8 bases between the two ends. The CDR3 sequence is 14 residues long. The germline V gene encodes CDR1 SGDLS and CDR2 YYNGEE. DNA of the CDR3: TGTGCCAGCAGCGTAGCAGATACTTCCTACGAGCAGTACTTC. Translated: CASSVADTSYEQYF.

V and J are TRBV10-3 and TRBJ2-7; TRBD1 aligns across 7 bases. Trimming took 6 bases from V and 2 from J; bases not matched to a gene: 4. Germline CDR1 is ENHRY and CDR2 is SYGVKD. CDR3 length equals 13 residues. Written as DNA, the CDR3 is TGTGCCATCAGCGGGACAGATACCTACGAGCAGTACTTC. It specifies CAISGTDTYEQYF.

The rearrangement links TRBV25-1 to TRBJ2-2; D is unresolved. Germline V lookup: CDR1 MGHDK, CDR2 SYGVNS. V lost 4 bases and J 5 bases, leaving 8 bases between the germline ends. CDR3 length: 13 residues. CDR3 amino acids: CASSGQLTGELFF. As DNA, the CDR3 is TGTGCCAGCAGTGGTCAGCTTACCGGGGAGCTGTTTTTT.

V and J are TRBV28 and TRBJ2-5; TRBD2 matches at 7 bases. V was clipped by 5 bases and J by 5 bases; unmatched bases: 11. Germline V CDR1 and CDR2: MDHEN, SYDVKM. The CDR3 loop spans 15 amino acids. In nucleotides, the CDR3 is TGTGCCAGCAGTGGGGGGGAAAGATCGAGGGAGACCCAGTACTTC. Amino acids: CASSGGERSRETQYF.

This clonotype was counted once. The chain employs TRBV28 and TRBJ2-7; D is tentatively TRBD1 or TRBD2 (5 bases each). Per the germline V gene, CDR1 is MDHEN and CDR2 is SYDVKM. This CDR3 is built from 14 residues. With 4 bases removed from V and 3 bases from J, the gap between germline ends came to 13 bases. This CDR3 reads CASSSSRGLYEQYF. The CDR3 DNA sequence: TGTGCCAGCAGTTCATCCCGGGGCCTCTACGAGCAGTACTTC.

The chain uses TRBV2 and TRBJ1-5; D unclear. The CDR3 extends over 14 amino acids. CDR1 and CDR2 from the germline V gene are SNHLY and FYNNEI. V shed 1 base and J shed 5 bases, with 9 bases lying between them. CDR3 sequence (DNA): TGTGCCAGCAGTGAAGATCTCCGTCATCAGCCCCAGCATTTT. This gives the protein CASSEDLRHQPQHF. Looking up the rest from reference TRBV2 and TRBJ1-5 gives the full variable domain: EPEVTQTPSHQVTQMGQEVILRCVPISNHLYFYWYRQILGQKVEFLVSFYNNEISEKSEIFDDQFSVERPDGSNFTLKIRSTKLEDSAMYFCASSEDLRHQPQHFGDGTRLSIL.

The genes are TRBV28 and TRBJ1-2; 9 positions match TRBD1. CDR1 is MDHEN, CDR2 SYDVKM, per germline. The V segment lost 6 bases and the J segment 5 bases; nucleotides outside the gene matches: 4. This CDR3 comprises 13 residues. The CDR3 is CASRRTGVYGYTF. The CDR3 region has the DNA TGTGCCAGCAGACGGACAGGGGTTTATGGCTACACCTTC.

The CDR3, as DNA: TGTGCCAGCAGTTTACTTGCGGGAGGTTATGAGCAGTTCTTC. This codes for CASSLLAGGYEQFF. This sequence joins TRBV28 and TRBJ2-1; TRBD2 agrees at 8 bases. Trimming took 2 bases from V and 8 from J; bases not matched to a gene: 5. The length of the CDR3 is 14 residues. The germline V gene encodes CDR1 MDHEN and CDR2 SYDVKM. Drawing the rest from reference TRBV28 and TRBJ2-1, the complete variable domain is DVKVTQSSRYLVKRTGEKVFLECVQDMDHENMFWYRQDPGLGLRLIYFSYDVKMKEKGDIPEGYSVSREKKERFSLILESASTNQTSMYLCASSLLAGGYEQFFGPGTRLTVL.

This clonotype was observed a single time. V and J are TRBV12-3 or TRBV12-4 and TRBJ2-3; unclear D gene. The CDR3 totals 13 residues. V lost 7 bases, J lost 3 bases, and 11 bases lay in between. DNA of the CDR3: TGTGCCAGCACCTTGACTTGGACAGATACGCAGTATTTT. It specifies CASTLTWTDTQYF.

This clonotype was detected only once. The genes are TRBV19 and TRBJ1-1; tentative D call: TRBD1 (5 bases). This CDR3 region has 13 residues. CDR1 is LNHDA and CDR2 is SQIVND in the germline V gene (reference sequence). Trimming removed 1 base at V and 3 bases at J, with 6 bases between. The CDR3: CASSIGQYTEAFF. As DNA, the CDR3 is TGTGCCAGTAGTATAGGACAGTACACTGAAGCTTTCTTT.

The chain has TRBV7-3 and TRBJ2-7; 8 positions agree with TRBD2. The length of the CDR3 is 15 residues. Germline-derived CDR1 and CDR2 are SGHTA and FQGTGA. The junction had 4 bases not matched to a gene; V was cut back by 1 base and J by 2 bases. The CDR3 region is CASSLSRGRPYEQYF. The CDR3 DNA is TGTGCCAGCAGCTTAAGTCGCGGGAGGCCCTACGAGCAGTACTTC.

The chain employs TRBV4-2 and TRBJ2-7; D remains ambiguous. Between the trimmed V and J ends, which lost 3 bases and 0 bases, there was a span of 9 bases. The CDR3 covers 14 residues. Germline V gene data show CDR1 as LGHNA and CDR2 as YNFKEQ. CDR3 sequence: CASSQARSSYEQYF. The CDR3 region has the DNA TGTGCCAGCAGCCAGGCACGGAGCTCCTACGAGCAGTACTTC.

V usage is TRBV11-2 and J usage is TRBJ2-1; 10 nucleotides line up with TRBD2. The ends lost 3 bases at V and 7 bases at J; junction bases unmatched: 3. The germline V gene has CDR1 SGHAT and CDR2 FQNNGV. The CDR3 spans 14 residues. The CDR3 sequence is CASSFTSGTNEQFF. The CDR3 DNA is TGTGCCAGCAGCTTCACTAGCGGGACGAATGAGCAGTTCTTC.

This sequence joins TRBV29-1 and TRBJ2-7; D tentatively reads TRBD1 or TRBD2 (5 bases each). The germline gives CDR1 SQVTM, CDR2 ANQGSEA. V was cut by 7 bases and J by 7 bases, with 14 bases left in between. The CDR3 is made up of 11 amino acids. This chain's CDR3 is CSGETGREQYF. The CDR3 DNA follows: TGCAGCGGAGAGACGGGGCGTGAGCAGTACTTC.

The chain has TRBV23-1 and TRBJ1-6, with D hard to call. TRBV23-1 has ORF status, its function being uncertain. Trimming removed 5 bases at V and 10 bases at J, with 21 bases between. The CDR3 has 16 residues. CDR3 nucleotides: TGCGCCAGCAGTTATACCGGGCTCCGGAGGTGGTCACCCCTCCACTTT. It specifies CASSYTGLRRWSPLHF.

V gene TRBV27 combines with J gene TRBJ2-7, with 13 bases fitting TRBD2. Trimming took 2 bases from V and 6 from J; bases not matched to a gene: 7. Germline values: CDR1 MNHEY, CDR2 SMNVEV (reference sequence). The CDR3 totals 16 residues. Here the CDR3 reads CASSLRLAGGRSEQYF. The CDR3, as DNA: TGTGCCAGCAGTTTAAGACTAGCGGGAGGTCGCTCCGAGCAGTACTTC.